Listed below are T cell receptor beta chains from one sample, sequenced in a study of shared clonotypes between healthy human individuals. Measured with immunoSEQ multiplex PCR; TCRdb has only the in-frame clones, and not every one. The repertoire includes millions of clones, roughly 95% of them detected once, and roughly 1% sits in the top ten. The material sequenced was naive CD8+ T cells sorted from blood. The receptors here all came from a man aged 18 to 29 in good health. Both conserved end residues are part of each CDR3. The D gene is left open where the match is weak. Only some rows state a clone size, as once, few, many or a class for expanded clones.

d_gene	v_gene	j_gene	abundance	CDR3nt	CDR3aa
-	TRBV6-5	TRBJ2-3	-	TGTGCCAGCAGTTTAGTGGGGGGATCGGGAGATACGCAGTATTTT	CASSLVGGSGDTQYF
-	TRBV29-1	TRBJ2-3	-	TGCAGCGTTGAAGGGGGCGAGGATACGCAGTATTTT	CSVEGGEDTQYF
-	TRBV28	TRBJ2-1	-	TGTGCCAGCAGTTCCAGTCGAGAGGGGGTCACCTGCAATGAGCAGTTCTTC	CASSSSREGVTCNEQFF
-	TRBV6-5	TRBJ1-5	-	TGTGCCAGCAGTTACATCGGCCAGCCCCAGCATTTT	CASSYIGQPQHF
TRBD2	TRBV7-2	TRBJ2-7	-	TGTGCCAGCAGCTTAGAGGGGTTAGCTAGCGGCTCCTACGAGCAGTACTTC	CASSLEGLASGSYEQYF
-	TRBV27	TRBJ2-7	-	TGTGCCAGCAGTTTTGATCGGGGTTCCTACGAGCAGTACTTC	CASSFDRGSYEQYF
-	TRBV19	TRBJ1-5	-	TGTGCCAGTAGTATGATATTTGGACAGCCCCAGCATTTT	CASSMIFGQPQHF
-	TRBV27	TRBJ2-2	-	TGTGCCAGCACCCCGGGACAGAACACCGGGGAGCTGTTTTTT	CASTPGQNTGELFF
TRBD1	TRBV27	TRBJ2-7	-	TGTGCCAGCAGTCCACAGGGGTCCTACTACGAGCAGTACTTC	CASSPQGSYYEQYF
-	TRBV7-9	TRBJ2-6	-	TGTGCCAGCAGCTTAGCCCTTGGGGGGCCTGGGGCCAACGTCCTGACTTTC	CASSLALGGPGANVLTF
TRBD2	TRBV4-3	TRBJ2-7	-	TGCGCCAGCAGCCAAGAAGGGATACTAGCGGGAGTTGAGTACGAGCAGTACTTC	CASSQEGILAGVEYEQYF
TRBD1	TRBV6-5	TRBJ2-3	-	TGTGCCAGCAGTCCTAGGACAGGATACACAGATACGCAGTATTTT	CASSPRTGYTDTQYF
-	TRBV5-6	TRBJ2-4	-	-	CASSFGPGENIQYF
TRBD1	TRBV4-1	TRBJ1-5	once	TGCGCCAGCAGCCTAAACCCGGGACAGGGAGTCACTCAGCCCCAGCATTTT	CASSLNPGQGVTQPQHF
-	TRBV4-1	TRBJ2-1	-	TGCGCCAGCAGCCAGGAAGGACCACTACGGGCGTTCTTC	CASSQEGPLRAFF
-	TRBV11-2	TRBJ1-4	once	TGTGCCAGCAGCTTAGAGGCTTACTTAGATAATGAAAAACTGTTTTTT	CASSLEAYLDNEKLFF
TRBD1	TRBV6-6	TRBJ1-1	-	TGTGCCAGCAGTTACCTAGGGACAGCGAACACTGAAGCTTTCTTT	CASSYLGTANTEAFF
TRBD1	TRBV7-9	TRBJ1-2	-	TGTGCCAGCAGCGAGTACAGGGGGCCCTTTTACTATGGCTACACCTTC	CASSEYRGPFYYGYTF
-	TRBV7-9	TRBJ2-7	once	TGTGCCAGCAGCTTACCCGATGCCTACGAGCAGTACTTC	CASSLPDAYEQYF
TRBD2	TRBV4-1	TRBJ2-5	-	TGCGCCAGCAGCCAAGAGAGGGGACTAGCTACAGAGACCCAGTACTTC	CASSQERGLATETQYF
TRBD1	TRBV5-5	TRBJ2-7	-	TGTGCCAGCAGCCCCGCCGGGACAGGGTTCTACGAGCAGTACTTC	CASSPAGTGFYEQYF
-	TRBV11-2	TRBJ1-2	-	TGTGCCAGCACCGACCCCCCCGGCTGGAGCTATGGCTACACCTTC	CASTDPPGWSYGYTF
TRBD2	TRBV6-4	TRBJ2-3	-	TGTGCCAACGTCCCGCATCGCGTGGCTAGCGGGGATACGCAGTATTTT	CANVPHRVASGDTQYF